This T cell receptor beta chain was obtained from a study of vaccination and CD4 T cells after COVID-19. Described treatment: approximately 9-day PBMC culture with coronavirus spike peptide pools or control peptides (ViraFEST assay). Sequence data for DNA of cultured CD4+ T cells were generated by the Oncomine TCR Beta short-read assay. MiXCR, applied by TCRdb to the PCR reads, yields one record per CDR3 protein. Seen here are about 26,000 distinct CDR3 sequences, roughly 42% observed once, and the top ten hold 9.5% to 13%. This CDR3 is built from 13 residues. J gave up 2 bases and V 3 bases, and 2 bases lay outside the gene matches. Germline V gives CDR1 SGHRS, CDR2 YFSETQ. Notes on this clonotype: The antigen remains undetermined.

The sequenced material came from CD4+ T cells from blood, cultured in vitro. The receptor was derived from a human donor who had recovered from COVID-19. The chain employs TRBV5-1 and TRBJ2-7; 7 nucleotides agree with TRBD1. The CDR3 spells CASSSGTAYEQYF. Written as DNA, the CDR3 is TGCGCCAGCAGCTCCGGGACAGCCTACGAGCAGTACTTC.